This entry lists 32 T cell receptor beta chains sequenced from one sample in a study of blood T cell repertoires in COVID-19. The assay was immunoSEQ multiplex PCR, and TCRdb's table has in-frame clones only and misses some. The table has around 130,000 clones, around 76% seen once. Sequences were obtained from peripheral blood. These receptors were obtained from a human donor in a cohort sampled during active COVID-19.

CDR3 amino acids: CASSGTGGNQPQHF. CDR3 DNA: TGTGCCAGCAGTGGGACAGGGGGCAATCAGCCCCAGCATTTT. V usage is TRBV28 and J usage is TRBJ1-5; 10 bases match TRBD1. After removal of 5 bases from V and 2 bases from J, the junction contained 0 bases not matched to a gene. Per the germline V gene, CDR1 is MDHEN and CDR2 is SYDVKM. This CDR3 spans 14 amino acids.

V usage is TRBV30 and J usage is TRBJ1-1, with D possibly TRBD1 on 5 matching bases. With 4 bases removed from V and 3 bases from J, the gap between germline ends came to 9 bases. The CDR3 has 12 residues. Germline CDR1 GTSNPN, CDR2 SVGIG (reference sequence). The CDR3 reads CAWTGGYTEAFF. CDR3 in DNA: TGTGCCTGGACCGGGGGGTACACTGAAGCTTTCTTT. The full variable domain, its missing parts supplied by reference TRBV30 and TRBJ1-1, is SQTIHQWPATLVQPVGSPLSLECTVEGTSNPNLYWYRQAAGRGLQLLFYSVGIGQISSEVPQNLSASRPQDRQFILSSKKLLLSDSGFYLCAWTGGYTEAFFGQGTRLTVV.

The genes are TRBV19 and TRBJ1-6; 11 nucleotides match TRBD1. Germline-derived CDR1 and CDR2 are LNHDA and SQIVND (reference sequence). The CDR3 has 15 residues. Trimming removed 4 bases from V and 8 bases from J; junction bases left unmatched: 4. CDR3 nucleotide sequence: TGTGCCAGTAGTAGGACAGGGGGCCAGGATTCACCCCTCCACTTT. As protein: CASSRTGGQDSPLHF. Full variable domain (missing parts from reference TRBV19 and TRBJ1-6): DGGITQSPKYLFRKEGQNVTLSCEQNLNHDAMYWYRQDPGQGLRLIYYSQIVNDFQKGDIAEGYSVSREKKESFPLTVTSAQKNPTAFYLCASSRTGGQDSPLHFGNGTRLTVT.

The rearrangement links TRBV18 to TRBJ1-1; D unresolved. Per the germline V gene, CDR1 is KGHSH and CDR2 is LQKENI. This CDR3 region has 15 residues. Between the trimmed V and J ends, which lost 5 bases and 0 bases, there was a span of 13 bases. This CDR3 reads CASSTPAQLNTEAFF. DNA of the CDR3: TGTGCCAGCTCAACTCCGGCACAGTTGAACACTGAAGCTTTCTTT.

This clone turned up a few times. The rearrangement links TRBV12-3 or TRBV12-4 to TRBJ1-3; D gene uncertain. V lost 3 bases, J lost 3 bases, and 3 bases lay in between. This CDR3 contains 12 residues. This chain's CDR3 is CASSFHGNTIYF. CDR3 DNA sequence: TGTGCCAGCAGTTTCCATGGAAACACCATATATTTT.

The CDR3 protein is CATSNHRGGGYTF. The CDR3 DNA reads TGTGCCACCAGCAACCACAGGGGAGGTGGCTACACCTTC. This sequence joins TRBV15 and TRBJ1-2; TRBD1 agrees at 7 bases. The J segment lost 7 bases and the V segment lost 4 bases, leaving 6 bases of the junction unmatched. The CDR3 has 13 residues. Germline lookup yields CDR1 LNHNV and CDR2 YYDKDF (reference sequence).

This clone has a single count. J is TRBJ1-1 and V is TRBV6-1; D might be TRBD1 (6 bases). The germline CDR1 and CDR2 sequences are MNHNS and SASEGT. Trimming cost V 2 bases and J 4 bases, with 17 bases left between them. The CDR3 runs 16 residues. CDR3 region: CASSETRQALRTEAFF. Written as DNA, the CDR3 is TGTGCCAGCAGTGAAACAAGACAGGCCTTGCGCACTGAAGCTTTCTTT.

The V call is TRBV5-6, the J call TRBJ1-5, with D possibly matching TRBD1 (6 bases). The CDR3 loop spans 16 amino acids. V was shortened by 0 bases and J by 1 base, with 11 bases between the two germline ends. CDR1 and CDR2 from the germline V gene are SGHDT and YYEEEE. CDR3: CASSLGGLLSNQPQHF. The CDR3 DNA reads TGTGCCAGCAGCTTGGGGGGGCTCCTGAGCAATCAGCCCCAGCATTTT. Supplemented by reference TRBV5-6 and TRBJ1-5, the full variable domain reads DAGVTQSPTHLIKTRGQQVTLRCSPKSGHDTVSWYQQALGQGPQFIFQYYEEEERQRGNFPDRFSGHQFPNYSSELNVNALLLGDSALYLCASSLGGLLSNQPQHFGDGTRLSIL.

The chain is built from TRBV3-1 (or the pseudogene TRBV3-2) and TRBJ1-1; 10 positions match TRBD1. V lost 1 base and J lost 4; bases outside the gene matches: 3. Germline V lookup: CDR1 LGHDT, CDR2 YNNKEL (reference sequence). The CDR3 is made up of 15 amino acids. CDR3 in DNA: TGTGCCAGCAGCCAAGGCGGGACAGGGGTCACTGAAGCTTTCTTT. Its protein is CASSQGGTGVTEAFF.

Only a few counts were recorded for this clone. The V and J genes are TRBV27 and TRBJ1-6; TRBD1 aligns across 7 bases. Germline assignment: CDR1 MNHEY and CDR2 SMNVEV (reference sequence). This CDR3 has 15 residues. With 0 bases clipped from V and 7 bases from J, the junction kept 3 bases outside the gene matches. This chain's CDR3 is CASSLSAGGNSPLHF. The CDR3, as DNA: TGTGCCAGCAGTTTATCCGCAGGGGGGAATTCACCCCTCCACTTT.

V usage is TRBV1 and J usage is TRBJ2-7; TRBD2 is the table's D call, not checked against the DNA. TRBV1 is listed as a pseudogene. This CDR3 has 15 amino acids. CDR3 amino acids: CTSSQVGGEDYEQYF. For the CDR3, the DNA is TGCACCAGCAGCCAAGTAGGAGGGGAGGACTACGAGCAGTACTTC.

This sequence joins TRBV28 and TRBJ2-4, with TRBD2 as a possible D gene (6 bases). Per germline, CDR1 MDHEN and CDR2 SYDVKM. V was trimmed by 5 bases and J by 6 bases, leaving 20 bases between them. CDR3 size: 16 residues. For the CDR3, the DNA is TGTGCCAGCAGTGCCCCCTACGGGGCGGAGGGAAACATTCAGTACTTC. Translating gives CASSAPYGAEGNIQYF.

The genes are TRBV9 and TRBJ2-7, with D perhaps matching TRBD2 (7 bases). The CDR3 sequence is 15 residues long. Germline assignment: CDR1 SGDLS and CDR2 YYNGEE. Trimming shortened V by 2 bases and J by 4 bases, and 16 bases separated the two germline ends. The CDR3 loop is CASSVQSGGPYEQYF. CDR3 DNA sequence: TGTGCCAGCAGCGTCCAATCGGGGGGCCCTTACGAGCAGTACTTC.

This clone has more than one count but fewer than ten. The chain uses TRBV6-1 and TRBJ1-5, with 7 bases lining up with TRBD1. Germline V gene lookup returns CDR1 MNHNS and CDR2 SASEGT. The trim removed 3 bases at V and 6 bases at J, leaving 8 bases unmatched. The CDR3 has 15 residues. The chain's CDR3 is CASSERGQGRQPQHF. DNA of the CDR3: TGTGCCAGCAGTGAGAGGGGGCAGGGCCGTCAGCCCCAGCATTTT.

This chain links TRBV6-5 with TRBJ2-7; 8 bases fit TRBD2. CDR3 size: 16 residues. Germline CDR1 is MNHEY and CDR2 is SVGAGI. The junction had 8 bases not matched to a gene; V was cut back by 0 bases and J by 4 bases. In DNA form, the CDR3 reads TGTGCCAGCAGTTACTCGGGTAGCGGGGCTTGGTACGAGCAGTACTTC. Encoded protein: CASSYSGSGAWYEQYF.

The chain links TRBV5-6 to TRBJ1-2, with D uncertain. The CDR3 runs 13 residues. V lost 0 bases, J lost 3 bases, and 6 bases lay in between. Germline lookup yields CDR1 SGHDT and CDR2 YYEEEE. This CDR3 is CASSLGGDYGYTF. CDR3 in DNA: TGTGCCAGCAGCTTGGGCGGAGACTATGGCTACACCTTC.

This rearrangement joins TRBV18 to TRBJ2-7; possible D gene TRBD1, 5 bases. V dropped 4 bases and J dropped 3 bases, with 10 bases sitting between them. The CDR3 is 13 residues long. Germline V gene sequence: CDR1 KGHSH, CDR2 LQKENI. DNA of the CDR3: TGTGCCAGCTCACAGGTGGGGCACTACGAGCAGTACTTC. It yields the protein CASSQVGHYEQYF. Looking up the rest from reference TRBV18 and TRBJ2-7 gives the full variable domain: NAGVMQNPRHLVRRRGQEARLRCSPMKGHSHVYWYRQLPEEGLKFMVYLQKENIIDESGMPKERFSAEFPKEGPSILRIQQVVRGDSAAYFCASSQVGHYEQYFGPGTRLTVT.

V gene TRBV7-9 combines with J gene TRBJ1-5; D not certain. CDR1 and CDR2 from the germline V gene are SEHNR and FQNEAQ (reference sequence). The CDR3 consists of 13 residues. The V gene lost 1 base and the J gene lost 6 bases, with 7 bases spanning the gap. DNA of the CDR3: TGTGCCAGCAGCTTAGTCGGGAGTCAGCCCCAGCATTTT. The encoded protein is CASSLVGSQPQHF.

The J gene is TRBJ1-5, the V gene TRBV7-9; possibly TRBD1 for D (5 bases). With 3 bases removed from V and 6 bases from J, the gap between germline ends came to 12 bases. The CDR3 runs to 14 residues. Germline loops: CDR1 SEHNR, CDR2 FQNEAQ (reference sequence). CDR3 loop: CASSLGGEGQPQHF. The CDR3 nucleotides read TGTGCCAGCAGCTTGGGAGGGGAGGGTCAGCCCCAGCATTTT.

This rearrangement joins TRBV6-6 to TRBJ2-1; D gene unclear. The germline V gene encodes CDR1 MNHNY and CDR2 SVGAGI (reference sequence). The length of the CDR3 is 13 residues. V dropped 7 bases and J dropped 8 bases, with 15 bases sitting between them. The CDR3 DNA reads as TGTGCCAGCACCTTGACAATCCCCGATGAGCAGTTCTTC. Protein product: CASTLTIPDEQFF.

This clone was counted only a few times. Other DNA sequences in the sample encode the same CDR3. CDR3 nucleotides: TGCGCCAGCAGCTCAGGACAGGGAGGCACCGGGGAGCTGTTTTTT. It specifies CASSSGQGGTGELFF. The chain has TRBV5-1 and TRBJ2-2, with 8 bases that match TRBD1. V lost 3 bases, J lost 4 bases, and 5 bases stayed unmatched. Germline V gene data show CDR1 as SGHRS and CDR2 as YFSETQ. This CDR3 has 15 amino acids.

This rearrangement joins TRBV21-1 to TRBJ1-5. TRBV21-1 is shown as a pseudogene. The CDR3 extends over 18 amino acids. CDR3 sequence (DNA): TGTGCCAGCAGCAAACGTTTTGGGGGACTTACCGTAGATCAGCCCCAGCATTTT. Translation: CASSKRFGGLTVDQPQHF.

The chain employs TRBV7-2 and TRBJ1-2; perhaps TRBD1 as D (5 bases). The V gene lost 2 bases and the J gene lost 10 bases, with 11 bases spanning the gap. CDR3 length: 12 amino acids. Germline V lookup: CDR1 SGHTA, CDR2 FQGNSA. The CDR3 is CASSLLATDYTF. In DNA form, the CDR3 reads TGTGCCAGCAGCTTATTGGCGACAGACTACACCTTC.

The chain links TRBV7-8 to TRBJ2-4, with D possibly being TRBD1 (6 bases). Trimming removed 5 bases from V and 9 bases from J, with 29 bases in between. The CDR3 contains 18 residues. Germline CDR1 is SGHVS and CDR2 is FQNEAQ. CDR3 in amino acids: CASSTTYRAGPNKGIQYF. The DNA of the CDR3 is TGTGCCAGCAGCACAACGTACAGGGCCGGACCCAACAAGGGCATTCAGTACTTC.

This chain links TRBV5-6 with TRBJ1-1; no firm D call. The CDR3 loop spans 13 amino acids. CDR1 and CDR2 from the germline V gene are SGHDT and YYEEEE. V gave up 4 bases and J gave up 11 bases, with 18 bases separating them. The CDR3: CASSVASPSTAFF. The CDR3 DNA is TGTGCCAGCAGCGTGGCGAGCCCGAGTACGGCTTTCTTT.

This chain connects TRBV19 to TRBJ1-2; TRBD1 aligns across 7 bases. The length of the CDR3 is 14 residues. CDR1 LNHDA and CDR2 SQIVND come from the germline V gene (reference sequence). V was clipped by 8 bases and J by 3 bases; unmatched bases: 9. CDR3 loop: CASSPGQAHYGYTF. The DNA of the CDR3 is TGTGCCAGTTCACCCGGACAGGCCCACTATGGCTACACCTTC.

Written as DNA, the CDR3 is TGTGCCAGCAGCTCCGCCGCGACGGGGTCCTACAATGAGCAGTTCTTC. As protein: CASSSAATGSYNEQFF. The chain uses TRBV5-6 and TRBJ2-1; D may be TRBD2 (5 bases). V was cut by 3 bases and J by 1 base, with 14 bases left in between. The CDR3 is 16 amino acids. Germline CDR1 reads SGHDT; CDR2 reads YYEEEE.

The gene calls are TRBV30 and TRBJ2-7; TRBD1 aligns across 7 bases. The V segment lost 1 base and the J segment 3 bases; nucleotides outside the gene matches: 6. CDR1 and CDR2 (germline): GTSNPN, SVGIG (reference sequence). The CDR3 covers 14 residues. The CDR3 sequence: CAWSATGRFYEQYF. CDR3 bases: TGTGCCTGGAGTGCGACAGGGCGATTCTACGAGCAGTACTTC.

In its sample, this clone was seen once. The J gene is TRBJ2-1, the V gene TRBV6-5, with D perhaps matching TRBD1 (6 bases). Germline V gene data show CDR1 as MNHEY and CDR2 as SVGAGI. This CDR3 comprises 13 residues. The V gene lost 6 bases and the J gene lost 1 base, with 7 bases spanning the gap. The CDR3 loop is CASSDRSYNEQFF. Written as DNA, the CDR3 is TGTGCCAGCAGCGACAGGTCCTACAATGAGCAGTTCTTC.

The sample holds one count of this clone. The rearrangement uses TRBV9 and TRBJ1-4, with 7 bases lining up with TRBD1. This CDR3 contains 19 residues. V lost 0 bases and J lost 0; bases outside the gene matches: 11. Germline V gene sequence: CDR1 SGDLS, CDR2 YYNGEE. The CDR3 protein is CASSVGVGTALATNEKLFF. For the CDR3, the DNA is TGTGCCAGCAGCGTAGGCGTTGGGACAGCCCTTGCAACTAATGAAAAACTGTTTTTT.

The V gene is TRBV18, the J gene TRBJ2-2, with 7 bases fitting TRBD1. There are 16 residues in the CDR3. Germline-derived CDR1 and CDR2 are KGHSH and LQKENI. Trimming took 6 bases from V and 0 from J; bases not matched to a gene: 7. CDR3 protein: CASSRGQGANTGELFF. CDR3 bases: TGTGCCAGCTCTCGCGGGCAGGGGGCGAACACCGGGGAGCTGTTTTTT.

The chain employs TRBV7-9 and TRBJ2-7, with D maybe TRBD2 (7 bases). The germline gives CDR1 SEHNR, CDR2 FQNEAQ (reference sequence). V lost 1 base to trimming and J lost 5 bases, with 9 bases between them. The CDR3 runs to 13 residues. CDR3 DNA sequence: TGTGCCAGCAGCTTAGGGGGGGGCAACGAGCAGTACTTC. Translated, it gives CASSLGGGNEQYF.